This T cell receptor (beta chain) was captured by sequencing in a study of T cell repertoires in cytomegalovirus infection. For the study at large: In public TCR beta signatures, there were indications of both CMV infection and matching HLA type. Whole-study findings and limits: The study identified carriers of CMV plus the relevant HLA from cumulative public TCR beta family frequency. The ex vivo response was dominated by HLA-C-restricted CMV-specific TCR beta clonotypes.

One entry per CDR3 protein, called by TCRdb with MiXCR from the reads. The sample yields 150,000 to 200,000 distinct CDR3 sequences, approximately 30% seen once. This clonotype was seen a handful of times. Antigen unknown. The sample consisted of PBMCs. The clonotype originates from a human donor in good health (CMV status not recorded). Some clones in this sample may be carry-over from other donors' samples.

In DNA, the CDR3 is TGCAGTGCTTCTGGGGTAGCCCCTGAAGCTTTCTTT. Its protein product is CSASGVAPEAFF. V usage is TRBV20-1 and J usage is TRBJ1-1; D uncertain. The germline V gene encodes CDR1 DFQATT and CDR2 SNEGSKA (reference sequence). The CDR3 spans 12 residues. V was clipped by 5 bases and J by 6 bases, with 13 bases between them.